A selection of T cell receptor beta chains follows, all from one sample in a study of blood T cell repertoires in COVID-19. The assay was immunoSEQ multiplex PCR, and TCRdb's table has in-frame clones only and misses some. Of 200,000 or so clones listed, approximately 84% were seen once; the top ten hold 4.4%. Material for sequencing was peripheral blood. Source of these receptors: a man aged 45 to 65 with acute or convalescent COVID-19. Both conserved end residues are part of each CDR3. D genes are given only for firm matches. Not every row has a clone size; where given, it reads once, few, many or a size class.

CDR3nt | CDR3aa | v_gene | abundance | j_gene | d_gene
TGTGCCAGTAGTACACCCCGAGGCCTTGAGGGCAATCAGCCCCAGCATTTT | CASSTPRGLEGNQPQHF | TRBV19 | - | TRBJ1-5 | -
TGCAGTGCAGCGGTGAACACTGAAGCTTTCTTT | CSAAVNTEAFF | TRBV20-1 | - | TRBJ1-1 | -
TGCGCCAGCAGCTTGGGACAGGGGATGAAGGAGCAGTACTTC | CASSLGQGMKEQYF | TRBV5-1 | - | TRBJ2-7 | TRBD1
TGTGCCAGCAGTTACTCGAAGGGGGACACAGATACGCAGTATTTT | CASSYSKGDTDTQYF | TRBV6-6 | - | TRBJ2-3 | -
TGTGCCAGCAGTTATCCGACAGGGGGTATCACCGGGGAGCTGTTTTTT | CASSYPTGGITGELFF | TRBV5-4 | - | TRBJ2-2 | TRBD1
TGTGCCAGCAGCTTAGTCGGTCAGCCCCAGCATTTT | CASSLVGQPQHF | TRBV7-9 | - | TRBJ1-5 | -
TGTGCCATCCATTGCGCCCAGTTAAACATACCCGGGGTTTTGTATGGCTACACCTTC | CAIHCAQLNIPGVLYGYTF | TRBV6-4 | - | TRBJ1-2 | -
TGCGCCAGCAGCGGACTAGCGCAAGAGACCCAGTACTTC | CASSGLAQETQYF | TRBV10-2 | once | TRBJ2-5 | TRBD2
TGCGCCAGCAGCCCTTCGGACAGGGATGGAAACACCATATATTTT | CASSPSDRDGNTIYF | TRBV4-1 | - | TRBJ1-3 | TRBD1
TGTGCCAGCAAAGAGTTCGTCACGGAAGAGACCCAGTACTTC | CASKEFVTEETQYF | TRBV27 | few | TRBJ2-5 | -
TGTGCCAGTAGATCCTATGACAATCAGCCCCAGCATTTT | CASRSYDNQPQHF | TRBV19 | - | TRBJ1-5 | -
TGTGCCAGCAGCGCCGGGACTAGCGGGGGGGAAACCTACGAGCAGTACTTC | CASSAGTSGGETYEQYF | TRBV11-3 | - | TRBJ2-7 | TRBD2
TGCGCCAGCAGCCAAGATCTGTTACGAGGTGGATCACCCCTCCACTTT | CASSQDLLRGGSPLHF | TRBV4-1 | - | TRBJ1-6 | -
TGTGCCAGCAGGTCGACTGTGAACACTGAAGCTTTCTTT | CASRSTVNTEAFF | TRBV12-3/TRBV12-4 | - | TRBJ1-1 | -
TGTGCCAGCAGCCAAAATACGGTGAACACTGAAGCTTTCTTT | CASSQNTVNTEAFF | TRBV3-1/TRBV3-2 | - | TRBJ1-1 | -
TGTGCCAGCAGTTTTGGGGGGGTGAATACGCAGTATTTT | CASSFGGVNTQYF | TRBV12-3/TRBV12-4 | - | TRBJ2-3 | TRBD2
TGTGCCAGCAGCACCTATATCGTTCGGGGGAACTATGGCTACACCTTC | CASSTYIVRGNYGYTF | TRBV7-2 | - | TRBJ1-2 | -
TGTGCCAGCAGTCCCGGACTAGAAGCCACCGGGGAGCTGTTTTTT | CASSPGLEATGELFF | TRBV7-8 | - | TRBJ2-2 | TRBD2
TGCGCCAGCAGCTTCCTGGGACAACGGATGGGGGACTATGGCTACACCTTC | CASSFLGQRMGDYGYTF | TRBV5-1 | - | TRBJ1-2 | -
TGTGCCAGCAGGGGGAGGAGGGTTGGCGTTTCACCCCTCCACTTT | CASRGRRVGVSPLHF | TRBV27 | few | TRBJ1-6 | -
TGCGCCAGCAGCCCGGGGTGGGGGCCCAAAAACATTCAGTACTTC | CASSPGWGPKNIQYF | TRBV5-1 | - | TRBJ2-4 | -
TGTGCCAGCAGCTCACGACAGGGACAGATCTATGGCTACACCTTC | CASSSRQGQIYGYTF | TRBV7-9 | - | TRBJ1-2 | TRBD1
TGCGCCAGCAGCACAGGAAGCAGCTACAATGAGCAGTTCTTC | CASSTGSSYNEQFF | TRBV5-1 | once | TRBJ2-1 | -
TGTGCCAGCAGCCATAATTACAATGAGCAGTTCTTC | CASSHNYNEQFF | TRBV6-2/TRBV6-3 | - | TRBJ2-1 | -
TGTGCCAGTAGTATTCTCTCTTTTTACAGGGGTTCGGGAAACACCATATATTTT | CASSILSFYRGSGNTIYF | TRBV19 | - | TRBJ1-3 | TRBD1
TGTGCCAGCAGCTTAGATCCGCGGGGGGGGCTGCGGGAGACCCAGTACTTC | CASSLDPRGGLRETQYF | TRBV11-2 | - | TRBJ2-5 | TRBD2
TGTGCCAGCAGCTTAAACACAGGGCCCTACGAGCAGTACTTC | CASSLNTGPYEQYF | TRBV11-1 | - | TRBJ2-7 | -
TGTGCCAGCAGCCAAGATGGAAGGGGAAGCTCTGGAAACACCATATATTTT | CASSQDGRGSSGNTIYF | TRBV3-1/TRBV3-2 | - | TRBJ1-3 | -
TGTGCCAGCAGCCTCGGGACACCTCCTGGAAACACCATATATTTT | CASSLGTPPGNTIYF | TRBV13 | - | TRBJ1-3 | -
TGTGCCAGCAGTTACGGGGGACAGGGCTACGAGCAGTACTTC | CASSYGGQGYEQYF | TRBV6-5 | once | TRBJ2-7 | TRBD1
TGTGCCAGCATAGACAGGGTGGTTGGGTCTGGGGCCAACGTCCTGACTTTC | CASIDRVVGSGANVLTF | TRBV2 | - | TRBJ2-6 | TRBD1
TGTGCCAGCAGCCGGGACAGAGGAATGAAGGCTGAAGCTTTCTTT | CASSRDRGMKAEAFF | TRBV6-5 | - | TRBJ1-1 | TRBD1
TGTGCCAGCAGACGGGACTTGCTGCCCCTATATGGCTACACCTTC | CASRRDLLPLYGYTF | TRBV6-5 | - | TRBJ1-2 | -
TGCGCCAGCAGCCAAGCCCCGGGATCGGTGGGGAACACCATATATTTT | CASSQAPGSVGNTIYF | TRBV4-1 | - | TRBJ1-3 | -
TGCGCCAGCAGCAAATCCACCGGGACTAGCGGGGGTGGGCAGTATTTT | CASSKSTGTSGGGQYF | TRBV5-1 | - | TRBJ2-3 | TRBD2
TGTGCCAGCAGCCAGGATGACAGGCCTTTAGGTTCACCCCTCCACTTT | CASSQDDRPLGSPLHF | TRBV16 | - | TRBJ1-6 | -
TGTGCCAGTACCACCAAACTGGACGGGGATCAGCCCCAGCATTTT | CASTTKLDGDQPQHF | TRBV19 | - | TRBJ1-5 | -
TGTGCCAGCAGTGAATTTGAGAGAGCTAACTATGGCTACACCTTC | CASSEFERANYGYTF | TRBV6-1 | - | TRBJ1-2 | -
TGTGCCAGCAGCACGTCGGGGGGCCTCTCCTACAATGAGCAGTTCTTC | CASSTSGGLSYNEQFF | TRBV6-6 | - | TRBJ2-1 | -
TGTGCCAGCAGTGATGGGCCAGGCGTCGCTTTCTTT | CASSDGPGVAFF | TRBV6-4 | - | TRBJ1-1 | -
TGTGCCAGCAGCGCCTTCCAGGGGGACACTGAAGCTTTCTTT | CASSAFQGDTEAFF | TRBV7-9 | - | TRBJ1-1 | TRBD1
TGTGCCAGCAGCACCGAAGGGGGAAATCAGCCCCAGCATTTT | CASSTEGGNQPQHF | TRBV9 | many | TRBJ1-5 | -
TGCAGTGCTCCCGGGGGTTATGGCTACACCTTC | CSAPGGYGYTF | TRBV20-1 | once | TRBJ1-2 | -
TGTGCCAGCAGCTATCTCCGGGACAGGGGGACAGATACGCAGTATTTT | CASSYLRDRGTDTQYF | TRBV7-9 | - | TRBJ2-3 | TRBD1
TGTGCCAGTAGTATAGTTCTAGCGGGGATAAACGGCAATGAGCAGTTCTTC | CASSIVLAGINGNEQFF | TRBV19 | - | TRBJ2-1 | TRBD2
TGCGCCAGCAGCTTGGGGGTGGGACAGACCTACGAGCAGTACTTC | CASSLGVGQTYEQYF | TRBV5-1 | once | TRBJ2-7 | TRBD1